What follows describes a single T cell receptor beta chain. The data were taken from a study of blood T cell repertoires in COVID-19. The overall study: The United States, Italy and Spain provided the acute and convalescent COVID-19 samples. Sample material is recorded as cDNA or gDNA derived from T cells, B-cell-depleted T cells, or PBMCs.

From germline, CDR1 is KGHSH and CDR2 LQKENI. CDR3 size: 13 residues. V was cut by 4 bases and J by 4 bases, with 8 bases left in between. Authors' processing steps: For nucleated cells, counts were estimated from reference gene primer amplification. Sequencing was performed with immunoSEQ multiplex PCR; in TCRdb, only in-frame clones are kept and a portion is missing. That table gives V, J and clone size, and the DNA gave D and trimming. The data contain under 200,000 clones, approximately 83% of them singletons. The genes are TRBV18 and TRBJ1-5; tentative D call: TRBD1 (5 bases). This TCR came from a man aged 60-69 years with acute or convalescent COVID-19. Sequencing was carried out using peripheral blood. CDR3 region: CASSQGRNQPQHF. The CDR3 region has the DNA TGTGCCAGCTCACAGGGGCGTAATCAGCCCCAGCATTTT.